Included here is one TCR beta chain sequence, with context. As yet, its antigen is unknown. The entry originates in a study of T cell repertoires in cytomegalovirus infection. TCRdb independently ran MiXCR on the reads; one entry per CDR3 protein. The repertoire includes 55,000 to 70,000 distinct CDR3 sequences, 20% to 25% of them detected once, and roughly 80% sits in the top ten. This TCR was sampled from a human donor in good health (CMV status not recorded). Some clones in this sample may be carry-over from other donors' samples. The sample taken for sequencing was PBMCs, sequenced either directly or after in vitro stimulation (not recorded which).

The CDR3 loop is CASSVGRGQGNEQFF. For the CDR3, the DNA is TGTGCCAGCAGCGTGGGTAGGGGTCAGGGCAATGAGCAGTTCTTC. The chain couples TRBV9 to TRBJ2-1; TRBD1 is a possible D gene (5 bases). CDR1 is SGDLS and CDR2 is YYNGEE in the germline V gene. The CDR3 sequence is 15 residues long. V lost 2 bases and J 6 bases, leaving 15 bases between the germline ends.